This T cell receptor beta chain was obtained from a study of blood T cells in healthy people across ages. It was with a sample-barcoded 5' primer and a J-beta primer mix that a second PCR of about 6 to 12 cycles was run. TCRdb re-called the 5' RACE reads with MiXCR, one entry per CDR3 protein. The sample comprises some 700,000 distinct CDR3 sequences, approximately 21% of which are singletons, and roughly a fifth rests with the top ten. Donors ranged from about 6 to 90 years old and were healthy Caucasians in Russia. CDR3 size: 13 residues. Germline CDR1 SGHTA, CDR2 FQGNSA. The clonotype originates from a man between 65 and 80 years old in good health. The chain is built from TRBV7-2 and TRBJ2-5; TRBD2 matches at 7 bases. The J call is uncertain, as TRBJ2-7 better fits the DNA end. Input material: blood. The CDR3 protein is CASSPRTSYEQYV. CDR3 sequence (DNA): TGTGCCAGCAGCCCCAGGACTAGTTACGAGCAGTACGTC.